This entry is about one T cell receptor beta chain. This sample stems from a study of cytomegalovirus exposure and HLA in healthy donors. On the study more broadly: Approximately 200 million T cells yielded some 120 million unique TCR beta sequences in earlier analysis.

60 Vbeta and 13 Jbeta primers were used in PCR. Profiled with immunoSEQ multiplex PCR; TCRdb holds only in-frame clones, not every one. The data hold approximately 120,000 clones, with 70% to 80% observed a single time. Donors in the study were healthy people who gave bone marrow. The sample was PBMCs. The sequence derives from a middle-aged man in good health and CMV-seronegative.

CDR3 in amino acids: CASSPPGRGTYEQYF. In nucleotides, the CDR3 is TGTGCCAGCAGCCCCCCCGGACGGGGGACCTACGAGCAGTACTTC. J is TRBJ2-7 and V is TRBV5-4; D perhaps matches TRBD2 (6 bases). The CDR3 has 15 amino acids. Germline CDR1 is SGHNT and CDR2 is YYREEE (reference sequence). V was cut by 4 bases and J by 2 bases, with 16 bases left in between.